This T cell receptor (beta chain) was sequenced during a study of graft-versus-host responses after intestinal transplantation. The overall study: Recipients had multivisceral, liver-intestinal, or isolated intestinal transplants. Study-level points and caveats: Declines in HvG clones occurring early post-transplant were associated with peak circulating GvH clone levels.

The CDR3 contains 11 residues. Germline assignment: CDR1 SEHNR and CDR2 FQNEAQ (reference sequence). V lost 5 bases and J lost 13; bases outside the gene matches: 6. Profiling relied on immunoSEQ multiplex PCR, and the TCRdb table lists in-frame clones only, not all of them. Counted here are roughly 40,000 clones, roughly 93% occurring once; the ten biggest clones make up 3.6%. For this clone: Its target is not known.

The rearrangement joins TRBV7-9 to TRBJ2-5; 8 bases are shared with TRBD1. The source was PBMCs, collected 700 to 850 days after intestinal transplantation. The TCR was taken from a human patient who received an intestinal transplant, so some T cells may come from the graft donor. CDR3 protein: CASSPGQGWYF. The DNA of the CDR3 is TGTGCCAGCAGCCCAGGACAGGGTTGGTACTTC.